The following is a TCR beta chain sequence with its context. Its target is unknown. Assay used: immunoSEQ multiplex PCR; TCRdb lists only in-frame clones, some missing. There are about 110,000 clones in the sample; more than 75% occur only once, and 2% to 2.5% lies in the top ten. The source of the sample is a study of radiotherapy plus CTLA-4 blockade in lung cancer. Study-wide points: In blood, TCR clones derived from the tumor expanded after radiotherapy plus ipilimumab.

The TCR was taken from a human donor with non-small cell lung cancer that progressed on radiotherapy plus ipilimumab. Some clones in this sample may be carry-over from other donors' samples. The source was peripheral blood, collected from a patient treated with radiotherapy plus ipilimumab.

Written as DNA, the CDR3 is TGTGCCAGCAGCTTAAGTCCGGGGACAGGGGGCTGGGGGAACTATGGCTACACCTTC. This gives the protein CASSLSPGTGGWGNYGYTF. The J gene is TRBJ1-2, the V gene TRBV7-9, with 12 bases lining up with TRBD1. CDR1 and CDR2 from the germline V gene are SEHNR and FQNEAQ (reference sequence). This CDR3 comprises 19 residues. V was clipped by 2 bases and J by 2 bases; unmatched bases: 12.